Included here is one T cell receptor beta chain sequence, with context. The antigen is undetermined. The sample is drawn from a study of metastatic and nonmetastatic thyroid tumors. Study-wide context: The study looked at repertoires side by side in blood and in tumor or nodule tissue from malignant and benign thyroid patients. General study findings and limits: TCR beta diversity was reportedly significantly higher in malignant thyroid tumors than benign nodules, in blood and tumor.

As originally analysed: Clinicopathological groups of papillary thyroid cancer showed CDR3 differences that were used to build a distant-metastasis classifier. TCRdb ran MiXCR on the PCR reads. TCRdb, rather than the study authors, made the V and J calls. The table has some 37,000 clones, less than 50% seen once. Thyroid surgery took place with no prior treatment in any patient. This clonotype originated in a male donor with papillary thyroid cancer or a benign thyroid nodule (not recorded which). Some clones in this sample may be carry-over from other donors' samples. Material: tumor tissue.

This chain's CDR3 is CASSQDRVAEAFF. The CDR3 DNA reads as TGCGCCAGCAGCCAGGACAGGGTTGCTGAAGCTTTCTTT. The rearrangement uses TRBV4-1 and TRBJ1-1; 8 bases agree with TRBD1. The CDR3 loop spans 13 amino acids. CDR1 is MGHRA, CDR2 YSYEKL, per germline. V shed 3 bases, J shed 6 bases, and the junction held 3 bases outside the gene matches.